Detailed here is one TCR beta chain. Antigen specificity is unknown. The germline CDR1 and CDR2 sequences are SGHAT and FQNNGV. CDR3 length: 14 residues. The V gene lost 2 bases and the J gene lost 4 bases, with 11 bases spanning the gap. This entry belongs to a study of T cell responses to AZD1222 COVID-19 vaccine. Profiling relied on immunoSEQ multiplex PCR, and the TCRdb table lists in-frame clones only, not all of them. Of 180,000 or so clones in the sample, over 90% were seen once. Findings and limits, study-wide: Vaccination with two AZD1222 doses was followed by a rise in Spike-specific TCR breadth and depth. Among the donors, most were white British and more were female, and clonal diversity was possibly underestimated. Seropositive status at baseline applied to only six AZD1222 recipients. Reportedly, nearly half the spike-specific TCRs target unmutated variant regions.

V and J are TRBV11-2 and TRBJ1-1; no reliable D call. The sequencing here drew on peripheral blood, taken on day 0 of AZD1222 vaccination. The source of this sequence is an adult in good health. Here the CDR3 DNA reads TGTGCCAGCAGCTTACTTTACATAACCACTGAAGCTTTCTTT. Residues: CASSLLYITTEAFF.